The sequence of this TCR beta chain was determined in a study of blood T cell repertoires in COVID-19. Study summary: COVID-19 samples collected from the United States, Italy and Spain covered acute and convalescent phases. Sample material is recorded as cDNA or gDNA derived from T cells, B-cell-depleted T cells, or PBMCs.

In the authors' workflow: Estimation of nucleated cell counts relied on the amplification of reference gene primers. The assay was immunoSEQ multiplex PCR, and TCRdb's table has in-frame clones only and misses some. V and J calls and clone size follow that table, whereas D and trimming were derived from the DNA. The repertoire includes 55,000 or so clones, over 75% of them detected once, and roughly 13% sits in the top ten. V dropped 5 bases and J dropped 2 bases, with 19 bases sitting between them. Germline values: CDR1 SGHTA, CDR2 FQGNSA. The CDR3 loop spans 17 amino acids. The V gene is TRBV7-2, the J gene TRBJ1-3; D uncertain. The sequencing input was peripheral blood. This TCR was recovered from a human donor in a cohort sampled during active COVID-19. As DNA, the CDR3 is TGTGCCAGCAGCGCGGGTCCGGGGTTTTCGGCTGGAAACACCATATATTTT. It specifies CASSAGPGFSAGNTIYF.